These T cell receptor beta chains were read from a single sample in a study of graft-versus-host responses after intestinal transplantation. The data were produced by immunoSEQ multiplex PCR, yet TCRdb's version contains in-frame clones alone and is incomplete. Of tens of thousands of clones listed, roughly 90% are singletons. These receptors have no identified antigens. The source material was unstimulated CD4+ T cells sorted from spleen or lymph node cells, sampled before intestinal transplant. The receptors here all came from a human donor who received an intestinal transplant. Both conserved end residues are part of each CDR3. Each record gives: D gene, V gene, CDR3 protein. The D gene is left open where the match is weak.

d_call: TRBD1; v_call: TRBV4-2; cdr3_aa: CASSLDRGPNTGELFF
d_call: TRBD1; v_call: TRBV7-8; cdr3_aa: CASSPLRDRGSPLHF
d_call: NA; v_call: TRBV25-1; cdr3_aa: CASSEPAFGGNTIYF
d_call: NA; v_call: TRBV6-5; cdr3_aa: CASSSPGLKDEQFF
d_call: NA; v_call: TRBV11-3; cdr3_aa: CASSSGPNTGELFF
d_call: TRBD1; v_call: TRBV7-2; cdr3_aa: CASSPEVGTGSQRQHF
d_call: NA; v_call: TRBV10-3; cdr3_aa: CATSGPVGGYTF
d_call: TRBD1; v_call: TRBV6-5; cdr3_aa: CASSYLTGDYGYTF
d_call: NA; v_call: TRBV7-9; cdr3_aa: CASSLAGSLNTEAFF
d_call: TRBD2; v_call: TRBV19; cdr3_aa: CASSILAGGADTQYF
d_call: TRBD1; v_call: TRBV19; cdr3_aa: CPRFGTGPLRDSPLHF
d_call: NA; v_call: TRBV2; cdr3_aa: CASSGRTGELFF
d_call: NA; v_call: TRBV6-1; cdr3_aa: CASSEGRDTPNQPQHF
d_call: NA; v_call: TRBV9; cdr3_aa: CASSDTLGRQDYYGYTF
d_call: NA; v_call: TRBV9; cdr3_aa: CASSVGSSVSYEQYF
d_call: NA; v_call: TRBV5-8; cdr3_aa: CASSLAGIHSTMRYTF
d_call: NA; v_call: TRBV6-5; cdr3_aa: CASSTLQGLAPLHF
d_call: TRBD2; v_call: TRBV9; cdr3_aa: CASSGGGGSSYEQYF
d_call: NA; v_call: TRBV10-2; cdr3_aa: CASSSLLTGELFF
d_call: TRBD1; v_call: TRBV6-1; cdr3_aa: CASSSDTTGVSPLHF
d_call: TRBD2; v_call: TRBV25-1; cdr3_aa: CASSEGTSGPRVAQFF
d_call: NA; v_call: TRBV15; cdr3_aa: CATSRDWGRGEDEKLFF
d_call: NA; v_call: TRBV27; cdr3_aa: CASSPTGTANNSPLHF
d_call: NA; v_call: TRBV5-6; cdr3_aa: CASSLVPGLVSTEAFF
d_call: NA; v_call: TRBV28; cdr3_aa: CASGHLEAFF